A single sample gave rise to the 26 T cell receptor beta chains below, sequenced in a study of T cell changes during pregnancy in multiple sclerosis. The method was immunoSEQ multiplex PCR; TCRdb's version includes in-frame clones alone and lacks a portion of them. The data show tens of thousands of clones, 85% to 95% seen once. Source: CD4+ T cells from peripheral blood mononuclear cells, taken after pregnancy. Receptors originate from a female donor in good health, enrolled as a control in a pregnancy study.

The rearrangement links TRBV9 to TRBJ2-3; D is possibly TRBD2 (5 bases). V was trimmed by 0 bases and J by 9 bases, leaving 8 bases between them. Germline V gene data show CDR1 as SGDLS and CDR2 as YYNGEE. This CDR3 is 12 amino acids long. CDR3 amino acids: CASSVEGGTQYF. The DNA for the CDR3 is TGTGCCAGCAGCGTAGAAGGCGGGACGCAGTATTTT.

The chain couples TRBV5-6 to TRBJ2-1; the match to TRBD1 covers 8 bases. Germline V gives CDR1 SGHDT, CDR2 YYEEEE. CDR3 length: 15 residues. V lost 4 bases and J lost 3; bases outside the gene matches: 6. The CDR3 DNA is TGTGCCAGCAGCCTCTGGACAGGGTACTACAATGAGCAGTTCTTC. It specifies CASSLWTGYYNEQFF. The complete variable domain, with remaining parts taken from reference TRBV5-6 and TRBJ2-1, reads DAGVTQSPTHLIKTRGQQVTLRCSPKSGHDTVSWYQQALGQGPQFIFQYYEEEERQRGNFPDRFSGHQFPNYSSELNVNALLLGDSALYLCASSLWTGYYNEQFFGPGTRLTVL.

The count of this clone is one. The chain joins TRBV18 to TRBJ1-3; TRBD1 is a possible D gene (6 bases). The CDR3 spans 16 residues. The V end was cut by 1 base, the J end by 4 bases, with 14 bases between. The germline V gene has CDR1 KGHSH and CDR2 LQKENI. The CDR3 DNA follows: TGTGCCAGCTCACCACAGGACAGCGTACTGGGAAACACCATATATTTT. Translation: CASSPQDSVLGNTIYF.

This chain joins TRBV6-1 and TRBJ1-2, with 8 nucleotides matching TRBD1. CDR3 size: 11 residues. V lost 5 bases to trimming and J lost 13 bases; unmatched junction nucleotides: 6. Germline CDR1 MNHNS, CDR2 SASEGT. CDR3 sequence: CASSRTGLLTF. Here the CDR3 DNA reads TGTGCCAGCAGTAGGACAGGGCTCCTCACCTTC.

The chain links TRBV7-2 to TRBJ1-1, with 7 bases that match TRBD1. CDR3 length: 13 residues. Germline CDR1 is SGHTA and CDR2 is FQGNSA. The V and J ends lost 5 bases and 12 bases, in that order; junction bases with no gene match: 12. The CDR3, as DNA: TGTGCCAGCAGCACCACAGGGGATAGAAGGCCTTTCTTT. Its protein product is CASSTTGDRRPFF.

This chain uses TRBV6-5 with TRBJ2-6, with a weak D call TRBD1 (6 bases). The CDR3 consists of 15 residues. Between the trimmed V and J ends, which lost 6 bases and 5 bases, there was a span of 14 bases. The germline V gene has CDR1 MNHEY and CDR2 SVGAGI. CDR3 region: CASSPDRRWANVLTF. The CDR3 DNA is TGTGCCAGCAGCCCCGACAGGAGGTGGGCCAACGTCCTGACTTTC.

J is TRBJ2-5 and V is TRBV7-9; 12 nucleotides agree with TRBD2. Germline values: CDR1 SEHNR, CDR2 FQNEAQ (reference sequence). The CDR3 loop spans 15 amino acids. V lost 3 bases to trimming and J lost 5 bases; unmatched junction nucleotides: 4. The CDR3 DNA reads as TGTGCCAGCAGCTTGGGGACTAGCGGGTTGGAGACCCAGTACTTC. Residues: CASSLGTSGLETQYF. The full variable domain, rest sourced from reference TRBV7-9 and TRBJ2-5, is DTGVSQNPRHKITKRGQNVTFRCDPISEHNRLYWYRQTLGQGPEFLTYFQNEAQLEKSRLLSDRFSAERPKGSFSTLEIQRTEQGDSAMYLCASSLGTSGLETQYFGPGTRLLVL.

V usage is TRBV7-2 and J usage is TRBJ2-5; D not resolved. Trimming stripped 3 bases from V and 4 bases from J, with 9 bases between. This CDR3 is 13 amino acids long. Germline V gene sequence: CDR1 SGHTA, CDR2 FQGNSA. CDR3 coding DNA: TGTGCCAGCAGCTTTGACCTAGGAGAGACCCAGTACTTC. Encoded protein: CASSFDLGETQYF.

The J gene is TRBJ1-2, the V gene TRBV5-1; D possibly corresponds to TRBD1 (6 bases). V was cut by 4 bases and J by 6 bases, with 13 bases left in between. The CDR3 runs 13 residues. Per the germline V gene, CDR1 is SGHRS and CDR2 is YFSETQ. The CDR3: CASSLYEGDGYTF. CDR3 nucleotides: TGCGCCAGCAGCCTCTATGAGGGGGATGGCTACACCTTC.

The chain has TRBV20-1 and TRBJ2-1; no clear D gene. The CDR3 has 11 amino acids. Looked up from germline, CDR1 is DFQATT and CDR2 is SNEGSKA (reference sequence). Trimming left V 4 bases short and J 5 bases short, with 6 bases between. The CDR3, as DNA: TGCAGTGCTACGCCTAACAATGAGCAGTTCTTC. This codes for CSATPNNEQFF.

The chain is built from TRBV28 and TRBJ2-1, with 9 bases identical to TRBD2. V lost 4 bases, J lost 4 bases, and 8 bases stayed unmatched. The germline V gene has CDR1 MDHEN and CDR2 SYDVKM. The length of the CDR3 is 16 residues. DNA for the CDR3: TGTGCCAGCAGTTCCGTAGCGGGAGCCCCGTACAATGAGCAGTTCTTC. As protein: CASSSVAGAPYNEQFF.

This chain joins TRBV11-2 and TRBJ2-5, with 7 bases lining up with TRBD1. Germline CDR1 is SGHAT and CDR2 is FQNNGV. The CDR3 covers 12 residues. V was pared by 5 bases and J by 5 bases, with 2 bases of the junction left unmatched. The CDR3 DNA follows: TGTGCCAGCAGCCCCAGGGGGGAGACCCAGTACTTC. Protein: CASSPRGETQYF.

V usage is TRBV14 and J usage is TRBJ2-2; D possibly corresponds to TRBD2 (5 bases). The length of the CDR3 is 16 residues. From germline, CDR1 is SGHDN and CDR2 FVKESK. V was trimmed by 1 base and J by 1 base, leaving 10 bases between them. The CDR3 loop reads CASSQVMAGNTGELFF. CDR3 DNA: TGTGCCAGCAGCCAAGTAATGGCGGGGAACACCGGGGAGCTGTTTTTT.

This chain joins TRBV28 and TRBJ1-5, with unresolved D. The CDR3 spans 16 residues. Trimming cost V 7 bases and J 0 bases, with 16 bases left between them. From germline, CDR1 is MDHEN and CDR2 SYDVKM. CDR3 in DNA: TGTGCCAGCACTCTTAGTAGCCGGCCTAGCAATCAGCCCCAGCATTTT. It encodes CASTLSSRPSNQPQHF.

The chain links TRBV14 to TRBJ2-1; D is possibly TRBD2 (6 bases). The CDR3 has 15 amino acids. CDR1 and CDR2 (germline): SGHDN, FVKESK. Trimming cost V 2 bases and J 9 bases, with 17 bases left between them. CDR3 in amino acids: CASSQRSGTRSEQFF. CDR3 DNA: TGTGCCAGCAGCCAACGGTCCGGGACTCGGAGTGAGCAGTTCTTC.

This clone has more than one count but fewer than ten. The rearrangement links TRBV18 to TRBJ2-7; 9 bases fit TRBD2. This CDR3 is 16 amino acids long. Germline V gene sequence: CDR1 KGHSH, CDR2 LQKENI. The V gene end was trimmed by 3 bases and the J gene end by 7 bases; junction bases not matched to a gene: 13. CDR3 in amino acids: CASSPDLGLASGEQYF. The CDR3 DNA reads TGTGCCAGCTCACCTGACCTGGGACTAGCCTCGGGAGAGCAGTACTTC.

This clone was seen once. The genes are TRBV7-8 and TRBJ2-1, with 12 bases matching TRBD2. V was clipped by 2 bases and J by 1 base; unmatched bases: 9. The CDR3 extends over 19 amino acids. Germline values: CDR1 SGHVS, CDR2 FQNEAQ. CDR3 sequence reads: CASSLRGLAGLHSYNEQFF. The CDR3 DNA follows: TGTGCCAGCAGCTTACGAGGACTAGCGGGACTTCATTCCTACAATGAGCAGTTCTTC.

This sequence joins TRBV4-1 and TRBJ2-1; no clear D. The length of the CDR3 is 15 residues. Germline CDR1 reads MGHRA; CDR2 reads YSYEKL. The V end was cut by 4 bases, the J end by 2 bases, with 12 bases between. CDR3 in DNA: TGCGCCAGCAGCCCCCGGAGCGAGACCTACAATGAGCAGTTCTTC. Residues: CASSPRSETYNEQFF.

The chain recombines TRBV11-2 with TRBJ2-5; D may be TRBD2 (6 bases). The CDR3 extends over 15 amino acids. Germline values: CDR1 SGHAT, CDR2 FQNNGV. Trimming stripped 4 bases from V and 7 bases from J, with 19 bases between. CDR3 in amino acids: CASSSLMGRGGTQYF. The CDR3 DNA reads as TGTGCCAGCAGCTCCCTGATGGGGCGGGGTGGGACCCAGTACTTC.

This chain's CDR3 is CASSPVSAGGSTKNIQYF. CDR3 in DNA: TGTGCCAGCTCACCGGTCTCAGCGGGAGGGTCGACCAAAAACATTCAGTACTTC. The rearrangement joins TRBV18 to TRBJ2-4, with 10 bases lining up with TRBD2. Germline loops: CDR1 KGHSH, CDR2 LQKENI. Trimming removed 3 bases from V and 2 bases from J; junction bases left unmatched: 10. There are 18 residues in the CDR3.

The chain combines TRBV21-1 with TRBJ2-1; no DNA check was done on the table's D call, TRBD2. TRBV21-1 is a recognized pseudogene. CDR3 size: 16 residues. This CDR3 reads CASSLMREGLLNEQFF. The CDR3 DNA reads TGTGCCAGCAGTCTAATGAGGGAGGGCCTCCTCAATGAGCAGTTCTTC.

This sequence joins TRBV5-1 and TRBJ2-7; the D gene is possibly TRBD1 (6 bases). Trimming stripped 4 bases from V and 3 bases from J, with 14 bases between. Germline V gene sequence: CDR1 SGHRS, CDR2 YFSETQ. This CDR3 region has 14 residues. Here the CDR3 DNA reads TGCGCCAGCAGCCCCACAGGGCCCCGCTACGAGCAGTACTTC. Encoded protein: CASSPTGPRYEQYF.

With respect to this clone: Different DNA sequences within this sample yield the same CDR3. The CDR3 nucleotides read TGTGCCAGCAGCTCCCGACTTAGCACAGATACGCAGTATTTT. This codes for CASSSRLSTDTQYF. The rearrangement uses TRBV7-9 and TRBJ2-3; D gene unclear. With 4 bases removed from V and 0 bases from J, the gap between germline ends came to 8 bases. Germline lookup yields CDR1 SEHNR and CDR2 FQNEAQ (reference sequence). CDR3 length equals 14 residues.

This sequence joins TRBV7-6 and TRBJ1-3, with D uncertain. CDR1 and CDR2 (germline): SGHVS, FNYEAQ. This CDR3 is 15 amino acids long. V was shortened by 5 bases and J by 4 bases, with 15 bases between the two germline ends. The CDR3: CASSRLPLSGNTIYF. The CDR3 bases are TGTGCCAGCAGCCGTCTCCCCCTGTCCGGAAACACCATATATTTT.

V is TRBV27 and J is TRBJ1-2, with D tentatively TRBD1 (6 bases). Looked up from germline, CDR1 is MNHEY and CDR2 is SMNVEV (reference sequence). Trimming pared 6 bases from V and 5 bases from J, leaving 13 bases between. This CDR3 has 13 amino acids. CDR3 nucleotide sequence: TGTGCCAGCAGAAAATTAGGACAGTATGGCTACACCTTC. Amino acids: CASRKLGQYGYTF.

The rearrangement links TRBV5-1 to TRBJ2-3, with TRBD1 identical over 7 bases. Germline lookup yields CDR1 SGHRS and CDR2 YFSETQ. The CDR3 has 18 residues. Unmatched junction bases numbered 15, after V lost 1 base and J lost 4 bases. The CDR3 protein is CASSLNPPRGSGADTQYF. The CDR3 DNA is TGCGCCAGCAGCTTGAACCCTCCCAGGGGGAGTGGAGCAGATACGCAGTATTTT.